The text below deals with one TCR beta chain. The method was immunoSEQ multiplex PCR; TCRdb's version includes in-frame clones alone and lacks a portion of them. In the table there are 50,000 or so clones, roughly 80% of which are singletons. Germline CDR1 MNHNS, CDR2 SASEGT. The CDR3 consists of 12 residues. Trimming took 7 bases from V and 6 from J, leaving 12 bases between them. The sample comes from a study of PD-L1 blockade in urothelial cancer. The specimen was PBMCs, collected around atezolizumab (anti-PD-L1) treatment. The sequence was collected from a man aged 70-80 years with urothelial cancer. The chain carries TRBV6-1 and TRBJ1-1, with TRBD1 as a possible D gene (5 bases). This CDR3 reads CASTVQGPEAFF. In DNA form, the CDR3 reads TGTGCCAGCACCGTCCAGGGCCCTGAAGCTTTCTTT.